These T cell receptor beta chains were read from a single sample in a study of OX40 agonist ivuxolimab in advanced cancers. The protocol was immunoSEQ multiplex PCR, while the TCRdb copy is restricted to in-frame clones and leaves out a portion. This table holds over 150,000 clones, roughly 94% found once. Sequencing was performed on CD4+ or CD8+ T cells sorted from blood, taken in a trial of the OX40 agonist ivuxolimab. The receptors were sampled from an adult with an advanced solid tumor such as melanoma, head and neck, liver or kidney cancer. CDR3s include the opening cysteine and the closing phenylalanine or tryptophan. The D gene is left open where the match is weak. Clone size appears in some rows only: once, few, many, or a class for an expanded clone.

D gene,V gene,clone size,J gene,CDR3 DNA,CDR3 protein
NA,TRBV13,NA,TRBJ2-1,TGTGCCAGCAGCCACGAAGGGGGACTCCCAAATGAGCAGTTCTTC,CASSHEGGLPNEQFF
TRBD1,TRBV29-1,NA,TRBJ2-6,TGCAGCGTCAGGACAGGGGCTGGGGCCAACGTCCTGACTTTC,CSVRTGAGANVLTF
NA,TRBV2,NA,TRBJ1-4,TGTGCCAGCAGCGGAGGAGGGAATGAAAAACTGTTTTTT,CASSGGGNEKLFF
NA,TRBV2,NA,TRBJ1-5,TGTGCCAGCAGTAACAATCAGCCCCAGCATTTT,CASSNNQPQHF
NA,TRBV7-2,NA,TRBJ2-1,TGTGCCCAAGCTTATGTTCTGGGTAATGAGCAGTTCTTC,CAQAYVLGNEQFF
NA,TRBV28,NA,TRBJ2-7,TGTGCCAGCAGTTCCTACAGGTTTCCCTACGAGCAGTACTTC,CASSSYRFPYEQYF
TRBD2,TRBV5-1,once,TRBJ2-7,TGCGCCAGCAGCTTGGGTCATCTAGCGGGAGGGCCTTTCGAGCAGTACTTC,CASSLGHLAGGPFEQYF
TRBD2,TRBV9,NA,TRBJ2-3,TGTGCCAGCAGTGATAGAGGGACTAGCGGGGTGGATACGCAGTATTTT,CASSDRGTSGVDTQYF
NA,TRBV6-6,NA,TRBJ1-5,TGTGCCAGCAGTTACGACAGCAATCAGCCCCAGCATTTT,CASSYDSNQPQHF
NA,TRBV10-2,NA,TRBJ1-5,TGCGCCAGCAGTGAGCGGGGACACCGCAATCAGCCCCAGCATTTT,CASSERGHRNQPQHF
NA,TRBV10-3,NA,TRBJ1-3,TGTGCCAGTCGGGAACAGGGTTCTGGAAACACCATATATTTT,CASREQGSGNTIYF
NA,TRBV5-1,NA,TRBJ2-3,TGCGCCAGCAGCTTGGGTCTAGCGCCTAGCACAGATACGCAGTATTTT,CASSLGLAPSTDTQYF
TRBD1,TRBV27,NA,TRBJ2-1,TGTGCCAGCAGGTACAGGGGTCCCCGCTCCTACAATGAGCAGTTCTTC,CASRYRGPRSYNEQFF
NA,TRBV18,NA,TRBJ2-2,TGTGCCAGCTCACCACCGTTCGGCGGTCCGAGCACCGGGGAGCTGTTTTTT,CASSPPFGGPSTGELFF
TRBD1,TRBV7-2,NA,TRBJ1-1,TGTGCCAGCAGCACCGGAGGGGGCCGGACTGAAGCTTTCTTT,CASSTGGGRTEAFF
NA,TRBV6-5,once,TRBJ2-7,TGTGCCAGCAGACCACTCGCGGGTCACGAGCAGTACTTC,CASRPLAGHEQYF